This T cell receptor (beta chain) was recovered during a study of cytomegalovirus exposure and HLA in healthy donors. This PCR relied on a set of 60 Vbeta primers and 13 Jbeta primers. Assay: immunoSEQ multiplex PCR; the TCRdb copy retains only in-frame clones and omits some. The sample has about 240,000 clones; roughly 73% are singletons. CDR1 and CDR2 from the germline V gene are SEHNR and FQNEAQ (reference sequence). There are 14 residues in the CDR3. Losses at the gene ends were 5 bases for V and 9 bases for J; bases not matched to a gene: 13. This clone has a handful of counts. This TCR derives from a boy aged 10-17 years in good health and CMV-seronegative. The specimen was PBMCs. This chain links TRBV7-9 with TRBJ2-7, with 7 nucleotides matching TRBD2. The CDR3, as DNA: TGTGCCAGCAGCCCCAGATCATCAGGGAGGGGGCAGTACTTC. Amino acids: CASSPRSSGRGQYF.